These T cell receptor beta chains were read from a single sample in a study of CD8+ T cells in alopecia areata. The repertoire was sequenced with immunoSEQ multiplex PCR; TCRdb's copy has only in-frame clones and lacks some. The sample contains about 200,000 clones, about 61% of which appear only once. The sample was CD8+ T cells sorted from blood. The receptor source for this set is a human donor in good health. CDR3s include the opening cysteine and the closing phenylalanine or tryptophan. A D gene is named only where the DNA matches it firmly. Clone size is not always given. Where it is, it says once, few, many or a class for expanded clones.

v_gene: TRBV6-4; len: 15; abundance: few; j_gene: TRBJ2-3; d_gene: TRBD2; CDR3nt: TGTGCCAGCAGTGAGACTAGCGGGGGGGCAGATACGCAGTATTTT; CDR3aa: CASSETSGGADTQYF
v_gene: TRBV14; len: 16; abundance: few; j_gene: TRBJ1-4; d_gene: TRBD1; CDR3nt: TGTGCCAGCAGCCCTACAGGGGGCTTGACTAATGAAAAACTGTTTTTT; CDR3aa: CASSPTGGLTNEKLFF
v_gene: TRBV5-4; len: 13; abundance: -; j_gene: TRBJ1-1; d_gene: -; CDR3nt: TGTGCCAGCAGCTTGCTGGGGAATACTGAAGCTTTCTTT; CDR3aa: CASSLLGNTEAFF
v_gene: TRBV30; len: 10; abundance: -; j_gene: TRBJ2-1; d_gene: -; CDR3nt: TGTGCCTGGAGTGTTCGGGAGCAGTTCTTC; CDR3aa: CAWSVREQFF
v_gene: TRBV27; len: 15; abundance: -; j_gene: TRBJ2-3; d_gene: -; CDR3nt: TGTGCCAGCAGTCCCGGGACACCAAGCACAGATACGCAGTATTTT; CDR3aa: CASSPGTPSTDTQYF
v_gene: TRBV5-1; len: 14; abundance: -; j_gene: TRBJ2-7; d_gene: -; CDR3nt: TGCGCCAGCAGCTTGGCAGTAGACTCCTACGAGCAGTACTTC; CDR3aa: CASSLAVDSYEQYF
v_gene: TRBV2; len: 13; abundance: -; j_gene: TRBJ2-5; d_gene: TRBD2; CDR3nt: TGTGCCTCGGGAGGAGGCCCCCAAGAGACCCAGTACTTC; CDR3aa: CASGGGPQETQYF
v_gene: TRBV11-2; len: 15; abundance: -; j_gene: TRBJ2-7; d_gene: -; CDR3nt: TGTGCCAGCAGCCCCCGGACAGACCTCTCCTACGAGCAGTACTTC; CDR3aa: CASSPRTDLSYEQYF
v_gene: TRBV29-1; len: 14; abundance: -; j_gene: TRBJ1-2; d_gene: -; CDR3nt: TGCAGCGTTGTAGGGCTACCGACGGAGGCTGGCTACACCTTC; CDR3aa: CSVVGLPTEAGYTF
v_gene: TRBV2; len: 13; abundance: -; j_gene: TRBJ1-1; d_gene: -; CDR3nt: TGTGCCAGCAGTGAGGGAGTGAACACTGAAGCTTTCTTT; CDR3aa: CASSEGVNTEAFF
v_gene: TRBV9; len: 13; abundance: -; j_gene: TRBJ2-3; d_gene: -; CDR3nt: TGTGCCAGCAGCGACATCTACACAGATACGCAGTATTTT; CDR3aa: CASSDIYTDTQYF
v_gene: TRBV6-5; len: 16; abundance: -; j_gene: TRBJ1-1; d_gene: -; CDR3nt: TGTGCCAGCAGTTACCGACGGGGGAGGGGGTCGGCTGAAGCTTTCTTT; CDR3aa: CASSYRRGRGSAEAFF
v_gene: TRBV4-1; len: 16; abundance: few; j_gene: TRBJ2-7; d_gene: -; CDR3nt: TGCGCCAGCAGCCATGAGGGGACTGCTTTCTCCTACGAGCAGTACTTC; CDR3aa: CASSHEGTAFSYEQYF
v_gene: TRBV5-4; len: 15; abundance: few; j_gene: TRBJ2-5; d_gene: TRBD1; CDR3nt: TGTGCCAGCAGCTTGGAAGGGGGCGGTGGGGAGACCCAGTACTTC; CDR3aa: CASSLEGGGGETQYF
v_gene: TRBV7-9; len: 17; abundance: few; j_gene: TRBJ2-2; d_gene: -; CDR3nt: TGTGCCAGCAGCTTAGTTTCGGGGGCGGGGTCCTCCGGGGAGCTGTTTTTT; CDR3aa: CASSLVSGAGSSGELFF
v_gene: TRBV6-1; len: 15; abundance: -; j_gene: TRBJ2-7; d_gene: -; CDR3nt: TGTGCCAGCAGTGAAGCGACGGACAGCTCCTACGAGCAGTACTTC; CDR3aa: CASSEATDSSYEQYF